This TCR beta chain was profiled in a study of OX40 agonist ivuxolimab in advanced cancers. Repertoires were generated with immunoSEQ multiplex PCR, while TCRdb's copy carries only in-frame clones and drops some. The data contain approximately 72,000 clones, 75% to 85% of them singletons. The CDR3 extends over 15 amino acids. Germline CDR1 MDHEN, CDR2 SYDVKM. J was trimmed by 5 bases and V by 1 base; bases with no gene match: 4. This chain joins TRBV28 and TRBJ2-7; 11 bases are shared with TRBD2. Sequenced material: CD4+ or CD8+ T cells sorted from blood, taken in a trial of the OX40 agonist ivuxolimab. This TCR came from an adult with an advanced solid tumor such as melanoma, head and neck, liver or kidney cancer. CDR3 region: CASSLSTSGSDEQYF. In DNA form, the CDR3 reads TGTGCCAGCAGTTTATCCACTAGCGGGAGCGACGAGCAGTACTTC. Drawing the rest from reference TRBV28 and TRBJ2-7, the complete variable domain is DVKVTQSSRYLVKRTGEKVFLECVQDMDHENMFWYRQDPGLGLRLIYFSYDVKMKEKGDIPEGYSVSREKKERFSLILESASTNQTSMYLCASSLSTSGSDEQYFGPGTRLTVT.